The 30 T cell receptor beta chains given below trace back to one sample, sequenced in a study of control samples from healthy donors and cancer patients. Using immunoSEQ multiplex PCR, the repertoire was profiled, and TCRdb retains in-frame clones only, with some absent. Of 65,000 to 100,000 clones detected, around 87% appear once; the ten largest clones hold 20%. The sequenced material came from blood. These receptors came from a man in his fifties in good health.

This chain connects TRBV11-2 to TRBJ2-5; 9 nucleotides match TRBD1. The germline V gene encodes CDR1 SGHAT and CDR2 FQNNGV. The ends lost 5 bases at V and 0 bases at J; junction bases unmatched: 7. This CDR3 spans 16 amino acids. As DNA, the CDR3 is TGTGCCAGCAGCAAAGGACAGGGGATGTACCAAGAGACCCAGTACTTC. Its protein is CASSKGQGMYQETQYF.

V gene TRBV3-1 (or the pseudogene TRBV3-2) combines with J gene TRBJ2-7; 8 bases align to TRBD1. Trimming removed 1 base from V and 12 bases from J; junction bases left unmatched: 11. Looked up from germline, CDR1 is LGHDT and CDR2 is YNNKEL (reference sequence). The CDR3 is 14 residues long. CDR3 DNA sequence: TGTGCCAGCAGCCAAGGGGAAGCACAGGGGGGCTTGTACTTC. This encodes CASSQGEAQGGLYF.

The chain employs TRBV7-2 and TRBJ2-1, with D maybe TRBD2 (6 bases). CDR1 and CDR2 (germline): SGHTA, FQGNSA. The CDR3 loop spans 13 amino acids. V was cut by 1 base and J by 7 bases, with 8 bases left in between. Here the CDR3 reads CASSLGLANEQFF. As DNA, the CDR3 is TGTGCCAGCAGCTTAGGGCTAGCGAATGAGCAGTTCTTC.

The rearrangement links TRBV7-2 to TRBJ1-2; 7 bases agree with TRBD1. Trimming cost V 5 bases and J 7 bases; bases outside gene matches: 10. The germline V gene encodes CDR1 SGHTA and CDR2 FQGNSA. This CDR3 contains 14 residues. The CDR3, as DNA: TGTGCCAGCAGCACTCCGACAGGGAGAGGTGGCTACACCTTC. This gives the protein CASSTPTGRGGYTF. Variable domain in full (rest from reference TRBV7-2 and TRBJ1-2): GAGVSQSPSNKVTEKGKDVELRCDPISGHTALYWYRQSLGQGLEFLIYFQGNSAPDKSGLPSDRFSAERTGGSVSTLTIQRTQQEDSAVYLCASSTPTGRGGYTFGSGTRLTVV.

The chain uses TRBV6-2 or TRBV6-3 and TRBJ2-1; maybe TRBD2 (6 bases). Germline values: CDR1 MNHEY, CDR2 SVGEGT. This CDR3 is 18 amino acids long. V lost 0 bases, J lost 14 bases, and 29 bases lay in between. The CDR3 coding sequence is TGTGCCAGCAGTTACTCGATGCCAAGTACGGCCGTCGGGGGTACTGAGTTCTTC. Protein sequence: CASSYSMPSTAVGGTEFF.

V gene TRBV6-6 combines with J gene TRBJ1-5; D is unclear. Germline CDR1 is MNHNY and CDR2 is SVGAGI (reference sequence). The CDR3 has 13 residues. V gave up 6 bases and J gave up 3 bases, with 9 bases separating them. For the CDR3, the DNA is TGTGCCAGCAGCCCAAAAAACAATCAGCCCCAGCATTTT. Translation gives CASSPKNNQPQHF.

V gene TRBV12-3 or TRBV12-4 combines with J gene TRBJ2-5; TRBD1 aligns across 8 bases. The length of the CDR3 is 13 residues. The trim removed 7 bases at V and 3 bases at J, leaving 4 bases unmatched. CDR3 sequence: CASTETGEETQYF. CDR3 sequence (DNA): TGTGCCAGCACCGAGACAGGGGAAGAGACCCAGTACTTC.

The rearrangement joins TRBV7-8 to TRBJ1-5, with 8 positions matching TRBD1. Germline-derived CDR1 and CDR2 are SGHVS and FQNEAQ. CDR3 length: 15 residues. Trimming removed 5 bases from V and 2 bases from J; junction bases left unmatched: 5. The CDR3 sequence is CASSDDRGGNQPQHF. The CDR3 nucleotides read TGTGCCAGCAGCGACGACAGGGGAGGCAATCAGCCCCAGCATTTT.

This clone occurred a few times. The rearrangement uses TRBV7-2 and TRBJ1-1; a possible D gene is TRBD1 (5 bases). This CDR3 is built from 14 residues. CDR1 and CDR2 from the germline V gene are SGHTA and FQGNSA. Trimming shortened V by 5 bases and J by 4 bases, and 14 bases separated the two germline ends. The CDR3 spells CASSPREGPTEAFF. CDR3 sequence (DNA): TGTGCCAGCAGCCCCCGAGAGGGACCCACTGAAGCTTTCTTT.

DNA for the CDR3: TGTGCCAGCAGTTCGGGCGGGAGCGGCGCAGATACGCAGTATTTT. The encoded protein is CASSSGGSGADTQYF. The chain links TRBV28 to TRBJ2-3; 7 nucleotides line up with TRBD2. Germline trimming cut 4 bases from V and 4 bases from J; bases unmatched to any gene: 8. The CDR3 extends over 15 amino acids. Germline V gene data show CDR1 as MDHEN and CDR2 as SYDVKM.

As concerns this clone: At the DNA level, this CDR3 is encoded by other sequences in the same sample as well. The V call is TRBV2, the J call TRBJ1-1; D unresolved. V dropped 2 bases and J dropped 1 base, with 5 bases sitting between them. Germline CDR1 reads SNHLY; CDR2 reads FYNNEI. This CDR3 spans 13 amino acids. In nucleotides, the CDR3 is TGTGCCAGCAGTGAACTGGAGAACACTGAAGCTTTCTTT. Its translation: CASSELENTEAFF.

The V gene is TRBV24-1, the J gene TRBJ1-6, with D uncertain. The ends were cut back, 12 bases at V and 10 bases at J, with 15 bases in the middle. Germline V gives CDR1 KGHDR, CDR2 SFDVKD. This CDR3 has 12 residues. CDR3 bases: TGTGCCCGTGGGAGGGTTTGCTCACCCCTCCACTTT. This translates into CARGRVCSPLHF.

The CDR3 sequence is CASKQGATEAFF. CDR3 bases: TGTGCCAGCAAACAGGGGGCAACTGAAGCTTTCTTT. V is TRBV13 and J is TRBJ1-1; 9 bases align to TRBD1. Germline CDR1 reads PRHDT; CDR2 reads FYEKMQ (reference sequence). V shed 7 bases, J shed 5 bases, and the junction held 2 bases outside the gene matches. The CDR3 has 12 residues.

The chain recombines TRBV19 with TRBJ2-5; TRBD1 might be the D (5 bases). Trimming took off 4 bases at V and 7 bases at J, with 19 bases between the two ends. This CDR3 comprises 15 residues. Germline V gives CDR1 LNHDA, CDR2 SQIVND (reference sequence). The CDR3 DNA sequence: TGTGCCAGTAGTAGAAAGGGGCCTCCCGAGGTGACCCAGTACTTC. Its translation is CASSRKGPPEVTQYF. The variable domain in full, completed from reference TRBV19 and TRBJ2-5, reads DGGITQSPKYLFRKEGQNVTLSCEQNLNHDAMYWYRQDPGQGLRLIYYSQIVNDFQKGDIAEGYSVSREKKESFPLTVTSAQKNPTAFYLCASSRKGPPEVTQYFGPGTRLLVL.

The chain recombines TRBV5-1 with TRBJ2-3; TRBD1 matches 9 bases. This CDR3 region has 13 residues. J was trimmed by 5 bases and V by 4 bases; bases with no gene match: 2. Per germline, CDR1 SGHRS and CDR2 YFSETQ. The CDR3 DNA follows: TGCGCCAGCAGCAGGACAGGGGAAGATACGCAGTATTTT. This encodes CASSRTGEDTQYF.

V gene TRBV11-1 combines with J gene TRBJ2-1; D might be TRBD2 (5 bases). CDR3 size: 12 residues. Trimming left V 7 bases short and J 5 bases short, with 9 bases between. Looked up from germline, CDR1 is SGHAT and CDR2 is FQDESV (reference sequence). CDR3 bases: TGTGCCAGCACCGGGGTAAACAATGAGCAGTTCTTC. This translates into CASTGVNNEQFF.

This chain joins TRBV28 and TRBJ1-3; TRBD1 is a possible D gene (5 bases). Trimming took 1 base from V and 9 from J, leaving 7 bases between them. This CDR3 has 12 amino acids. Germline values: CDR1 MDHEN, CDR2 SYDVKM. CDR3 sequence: CASSLSTGTIYF. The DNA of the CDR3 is TGTGCCAGCAGTTTATCTACAGGCACCATATATTTT.

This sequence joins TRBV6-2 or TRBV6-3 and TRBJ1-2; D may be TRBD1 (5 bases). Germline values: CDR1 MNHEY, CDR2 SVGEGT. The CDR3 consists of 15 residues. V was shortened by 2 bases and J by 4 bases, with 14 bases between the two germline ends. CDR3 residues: CASSYPRAASYGYTF. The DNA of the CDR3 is TGTGCCAGCAGTTACCCCAGGGCGGCAAGCTATGGCTACACCTTC.

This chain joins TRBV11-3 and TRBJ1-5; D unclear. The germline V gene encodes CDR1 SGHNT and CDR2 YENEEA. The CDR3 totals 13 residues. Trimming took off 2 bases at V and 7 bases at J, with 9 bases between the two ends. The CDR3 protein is CASSLQAGQPQHF. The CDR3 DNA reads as TGTGCCAGCAGCTTACAGGCCGGGCAGCCCCAGCATTTT.

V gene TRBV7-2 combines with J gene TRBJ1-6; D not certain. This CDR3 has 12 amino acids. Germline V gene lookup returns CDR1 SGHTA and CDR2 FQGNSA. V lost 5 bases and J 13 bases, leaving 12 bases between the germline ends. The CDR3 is CASSLSTSPLHF. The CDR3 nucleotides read TGTGCCAGCAGCCTCTCCACGAGTCCCCTCCACTTT.

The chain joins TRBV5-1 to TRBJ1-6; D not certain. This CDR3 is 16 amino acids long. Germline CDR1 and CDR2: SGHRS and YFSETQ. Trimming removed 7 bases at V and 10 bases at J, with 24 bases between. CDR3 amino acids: CASPLGPQAGRSPLHF. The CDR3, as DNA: TGCGCCAGCCCCCTGGGCCCTCAAGCCGGCAGATCACCCCTCCACTTT.

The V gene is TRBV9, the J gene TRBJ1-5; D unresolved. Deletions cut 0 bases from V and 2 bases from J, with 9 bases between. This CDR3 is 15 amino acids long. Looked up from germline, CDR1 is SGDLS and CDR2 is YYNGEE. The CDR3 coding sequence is TGTGCCAGCAGCGTAGGCGGCATGGGCAATCAGCCCCAGCATTTT. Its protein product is CASSVGGMGNQPQHF.

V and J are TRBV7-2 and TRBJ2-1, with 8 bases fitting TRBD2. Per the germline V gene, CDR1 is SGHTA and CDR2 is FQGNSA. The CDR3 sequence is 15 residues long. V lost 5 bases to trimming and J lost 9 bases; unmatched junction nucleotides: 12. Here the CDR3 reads CASSLRGLGGGEQFF. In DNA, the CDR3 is TGTGCCAGCAGCCTCCGGGGACTAGGGGGGGGTGAGCAGTTCTTC.

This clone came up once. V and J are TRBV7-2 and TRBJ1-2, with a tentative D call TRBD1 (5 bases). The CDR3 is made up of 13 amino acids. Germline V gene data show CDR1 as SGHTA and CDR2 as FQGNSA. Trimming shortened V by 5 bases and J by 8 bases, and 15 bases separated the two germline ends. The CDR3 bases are TGTGCCAGCAGCGAGGGGAGGGGATACGGCTACACCTTC. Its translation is CASSEGRGYGYTF. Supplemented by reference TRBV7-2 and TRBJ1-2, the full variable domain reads GAGVSQSPSNKVTEKGKDVELRCDPISGHTALYWYRQSLGQGLEFLIYFQGNSAPDKSGLPSDRFSAERTGGSVSTLTIQRTQQEDSAVYLCASSEGRGYGYTFGSGTRLTVV.

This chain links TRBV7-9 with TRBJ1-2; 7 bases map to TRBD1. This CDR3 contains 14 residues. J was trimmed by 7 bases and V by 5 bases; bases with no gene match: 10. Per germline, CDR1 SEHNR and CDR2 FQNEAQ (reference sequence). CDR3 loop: CASSRSQGESGYTF. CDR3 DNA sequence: TGTGCCAGCAGCCGTAGCCAGGGGGAAAGTGGCTACACCTTC.

This chain's CDR3 is CASSPGTGTVQYF. The CDR3 DNA sequence: TGTGCCAGCAGTCCGGGAACCGGAACAGTTCAGTACTTC. The rearrangement links TRBV6-5 to TRBJ2-4; the D gene is possibly TRBD2 (5 bases). The length of the CDR3 is 13 residues. Germline CDR1 MNHEY, CDR2 SVGAGI. The V end lost 5 bases, the J end lost 11 bases, and 16 bases lay between the germline ends.

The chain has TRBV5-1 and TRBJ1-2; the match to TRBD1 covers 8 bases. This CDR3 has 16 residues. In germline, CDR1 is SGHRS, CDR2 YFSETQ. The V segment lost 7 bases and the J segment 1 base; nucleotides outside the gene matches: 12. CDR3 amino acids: CASVPSPGQVNYGYTF. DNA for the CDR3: TGCGCCAGCGTCCCTAGTCCGGGACAGGTTAACTATGGCTACACCTTC.

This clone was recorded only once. The CDR3 region has the DNA TGTGCCAGTAACTCGAAGAGGACTAGCGGGAGTAATGAGCAGTTCTTC. Translated, it gives CASNSKRTSGSNEQFF. The chain links TRBV19 to TRBJ2-1; 13 bases fit TRBD2. Germline-derived CDR1 and CDR2 are LNHDA and SQIVND (reference sequence). V lost 7 bases to trimming and J lost 7 bases; unmatched junction nucleotides: 10. This CDR3 has 16 residues.

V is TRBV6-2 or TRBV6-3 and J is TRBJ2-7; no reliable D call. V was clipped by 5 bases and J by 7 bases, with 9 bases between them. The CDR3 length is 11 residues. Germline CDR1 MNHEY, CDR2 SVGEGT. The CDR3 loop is CASSPSAEQYF. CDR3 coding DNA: TGTGCCAGCAGTCCGTCGGCTGAGCAGTACTTC.

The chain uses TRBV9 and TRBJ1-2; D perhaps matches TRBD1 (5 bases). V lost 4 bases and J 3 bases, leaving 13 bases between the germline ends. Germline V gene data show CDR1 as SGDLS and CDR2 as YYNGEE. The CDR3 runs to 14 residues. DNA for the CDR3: TGTGCCAGCAGCCCAAGCGTGGGGGACTATGGCTACACCTTC. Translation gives CASSPSVGDYGYTF.